This T cell receptor (beta chain) was sequenced during a study of vaccination and CD4 T cells after COVID-19. Study overall: Each of the control cultures got a CEFX pool, an HIV-1 Nef pool, or no peptide.

A remark on this clonotype: Antigen specificity is unknown.

The treatment is: roughly 10-day PBMC culture with coronavirus spike peptide pools or control peptides (ViraFEST assay). The study sequenced cultured CD4+ T cell DNA using the Oncomine TCR Beta short-read assay. TCRdb reprocessed the PCR reads via MiXCR and lists one record per CDR3 protein. The sample consists of 15,000 to 20,000 distinct CDR3 sequences, around half of them appearing once. Source: CD4+ T cells from blood, cultured in vitro, taken before SARS-CoV-2 vaccination. The origin of this receptor is a human donor who had recovered from COVID-19.

The CDR3 DNA reads as TGTGCCAGCAGCGTGGGGACAGGTCGTGCTATGAACACTGAAGCTTTCTTT. Its protein product is CASSVGTGRAMNTEAFF. This chain joins TRBV9 and TRBJ1-1, with 8 bases fitting TRBD1. V was pared by 2 bases and J by 0 bases, with 9 bases of the junction left unmatched. Germline-derived CDR1 and CDR2 are SGDLS and YYNGEE. The length of the CDR3 is 17 residues.